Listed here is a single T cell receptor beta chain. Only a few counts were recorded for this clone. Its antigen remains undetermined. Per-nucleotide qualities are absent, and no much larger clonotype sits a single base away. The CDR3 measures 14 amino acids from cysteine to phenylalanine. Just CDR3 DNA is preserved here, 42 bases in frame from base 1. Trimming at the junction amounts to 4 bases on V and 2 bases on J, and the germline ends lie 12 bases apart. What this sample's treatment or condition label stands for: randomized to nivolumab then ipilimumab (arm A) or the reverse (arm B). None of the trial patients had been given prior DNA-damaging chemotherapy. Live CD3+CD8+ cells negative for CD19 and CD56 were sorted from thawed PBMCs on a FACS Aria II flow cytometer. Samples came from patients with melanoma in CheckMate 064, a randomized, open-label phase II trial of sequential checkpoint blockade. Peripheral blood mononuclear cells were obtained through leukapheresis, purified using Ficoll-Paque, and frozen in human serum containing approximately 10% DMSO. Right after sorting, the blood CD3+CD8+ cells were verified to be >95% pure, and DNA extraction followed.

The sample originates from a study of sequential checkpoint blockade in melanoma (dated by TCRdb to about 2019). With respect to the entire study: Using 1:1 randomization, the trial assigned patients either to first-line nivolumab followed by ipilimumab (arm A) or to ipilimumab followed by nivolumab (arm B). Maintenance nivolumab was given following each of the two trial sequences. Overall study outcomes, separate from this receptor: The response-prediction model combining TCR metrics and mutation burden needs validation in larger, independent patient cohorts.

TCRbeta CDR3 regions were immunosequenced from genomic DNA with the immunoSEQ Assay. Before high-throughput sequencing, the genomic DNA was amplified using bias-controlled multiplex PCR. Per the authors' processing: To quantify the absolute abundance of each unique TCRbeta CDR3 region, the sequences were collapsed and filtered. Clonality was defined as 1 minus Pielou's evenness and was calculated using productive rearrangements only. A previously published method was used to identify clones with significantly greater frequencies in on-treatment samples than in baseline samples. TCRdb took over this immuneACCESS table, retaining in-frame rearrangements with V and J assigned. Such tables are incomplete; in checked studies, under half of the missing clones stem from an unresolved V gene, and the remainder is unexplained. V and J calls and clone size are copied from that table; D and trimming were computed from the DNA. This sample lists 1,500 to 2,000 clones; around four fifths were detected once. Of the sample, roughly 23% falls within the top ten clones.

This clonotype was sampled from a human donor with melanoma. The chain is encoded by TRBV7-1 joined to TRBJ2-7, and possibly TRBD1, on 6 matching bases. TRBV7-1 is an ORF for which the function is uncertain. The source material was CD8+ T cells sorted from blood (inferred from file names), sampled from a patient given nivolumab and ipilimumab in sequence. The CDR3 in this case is CASSLLPGAYEQYF. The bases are TGTGCCAGCAGCTTATTACCAGGGGCCTACGAGCAGTACTTC.